A selection of T cell receptor beta chains follows, all from one sample in a study of cytomegalovirus exposure and HLA in healthy donors. Sequencing was performed with immunoSEQ multiplex PCR; in TCRdb, only in-frame clones are kept and a portion is missing. The repertoire holds 180,000 or so clones, with 85% to 90% as singletons. Sample: PBMCs. These TCRs come from a woman aged 25 to 39 in good health and CMV-seronegative. Each CDR3 is given with its conserved first and last residue. The D gene is left open where the match is weak. Size is omitted from some rows. Given values are once, few, many or a class for expanded clones.

clone size: .
V gene: TRBV5-6
CDR3 length: 13
D gene: .
J gene: TRBJ2-5
CDR3 DNA: TGTGCCAGCAGCTTGGACTTAGAGGAGACCCAGTACTTC
CDR3 protein: CASSLDLEETQYF

clone size: once
V gene: TRBV13
CDR3 length: 16
D gene: TRBD2
J gene: TRBJ2-3
CDR3 DNA: TGTGCCAGCAGCTTAAGTGGCGGGGGGGTACAAGATACGCAGTATTTT
CDR3 protein: CASSLSGGGVQDTQYF

clone size: .
V gene: TRBV5-1
CDR3 length: 16
D gene: .
J gene: TRBJ2-3
CDR3 DNA: TGCGCCAGCAGCTTTGGGGGGTCAAGAAAAGAAGATACGCAGTATTTT
CDR3 protein: CASSFGGSRKEDTQYF

clone size: .
V gene: TRBV23-1
CDR3 length: 16
D gene: .
J gene: TRBJ1-5
CDR3 DNA: TGCGCCAGCAGTCCCACAACACTACATAGCAATCAGCCCCAGCATTTT
CDR3 protein: CASSPTTLHSNQPQHF

clone size: .
V gene: TRBV4-2
CDR3 length: 15
D gene: .
J gene: TRBJ1-6
CDR3 DNA: TGTGCCAGCAGCCAAGTTACAGGGAAGACTTCACCCCTCCACTTT
CDR3 protein: CASSQVTGKTSPLHF

clone size: .
V gene: TRBV15
CDR3 length: 17
D gene: TRBD1
J gene: TRBJ1-1
CDR3 DNA: TGTGCCACCAGCAGAGGCACAGGGGCTTTATTTGACACTGAAGCTTTCTTT
CDR3 protein: CATSRGTGALFDTEAFF

clone size: .
V gene: TRBV10-3
CDR3 length: 16
D gene: TRBD2
J gene: TRBJ2-1
CDR3 DNA: TGTGCCATCAGTGAGAGAGGAGCGGGGGGGCGCAATGAGCAGTTCTTC
CDR3 protein: CAISERGAGGRNEQFF

clone size: many
V gene: TRBV19
CDR3 length: 16
D gene: TRBD1
J gene: TRBJ1-1
CDR3 DNA: TGTGCCAGTAGGGAGGGACAGCCAGTGGGGTACACTGAAGCTTTCTTT
CDR3 protein: CASREGQPVGYTEAFF

clone size: .
V gene: TRBV10-3
CDR3 length: 16
D gene: TRBD1
J gene: TRBJ2-6
CDR3 DNA: TGTGCCATCGGGACAGGGCTCCCCTCTGGGGCCAACGTCCTGACTTTC
CDR3 protein: CAIGTGLPSGANVLTF

clone size: .
V gene: TRBV10-2
CDR3 length: 13
D gene: .
J gene: TRBJ1-2
CDR3 DNA: TGCGCCAGCAGTGGGGGCTGGAGCTATGGCTACACCTTC
CDR3 protein: CASSGGWSYGYTF

clone size: .
V gene: TRBV2
CDR3 length: 15
D gene: .
J gene: TRBJ1-6
CDR3 DNA: TGTGCCAGCTCGGACGTCCAGGGGATAAATTCACCCCTCCACTTT
CDR3 protein: CASSDVQGINSPLHF

clone size: .
V gene: TRBV5-1
CDR3 length: 15
D gene: TRBD1
J gene: TRBJ2-7
CDR3 DNA: TGCGCCAGCAGGAACCCGGGACAGGGTTCCTACGAGCAGTACTTC
CDR3 protein: CASRNPGQGSYEQYF

clone size: .
V gene: TRBV29-1
CDR3 length: 13
D gene: .
J gene: TRBJ1-1
CDR3 DNA: TGCAGCGTTGATTCGTTGTTGAGCACTGAAGCTTTCTTT
CDR3 protein: CSVDSLLSTEAFF

clone size: once
V gene: TRBV6-6
CDR3 length: 16
D gene: .
J gene: TRBJ1-2
CDR3 DNA: TGTGCCAGCAGCCACACTCCTGTTCGGGTTAACTATGGCTACACCTTC
CDR3 protein: CASSHTPVRVNYGYTF

clone size: .
V gene: TRBV5-1
CDR3 length: 16
D gene: TRBD1
J gene: TRBJ1-4
CDR3 DNA: TGCGCCAGCAGCACGGGACAGGGGAGAGAAAATGAAAAACTGTTTTTT
CDR3 protein: CASSTGQGRENEKLFF

clone size: .
V gene: TRBV2
CDR3 length: 12
D gene: .
J gene: TRBJ1-1
CDR3 DNA: TGTGCCACCTCCATGGGGGCCACTGAAGCTTTCTTT
CDR3 protein: CATSMGATEAFF

clone size: .
V gene: TRBV4-3
CDR3 length: 15
D gene: .
J gene: TRBJ2-1
CDR3 DNA: TGCGCCAGCAGCCAAGTGAGTAGCGGAAACAATGAGCAGTTCTTC
CDR3 protein: CASSQVSSGNNEQFF

clone size: .
V gene: TRBV9
CDR3 length: 14
D gene: TRBD2
J gene: TRBJ2-2
CDR3 DNA: TGTGCCAGCAGCCCCGGGGGGGGGCCCGCGGAGCTGTTTTTT
CDR3 protein: CASSPGGGPAELFF

clone size: .
V gene: TRBV19
CDR3 length: 13
D gene: .
J gene: TRBJ1-3
CDR3 DNA: TGTGCCAGTAGCTGGACATATGGAAACACCATATATTTT
CDR3 protein: CASSWTYGNTIYF

clone size: .
V gene: TRBV5-1
CDR3 length: 13
D gene: .
J gene: TRBJ2-7
CDR3 DNA: TGCGCCAGCAGCTCCGGGGACTCCTACGAGCAGTACTTC
CDR3 protein: CASSSGDSYEQYF

clone size: few
V gene: TRBV4-1
CDR3 length: 16
D gene: TRBD1
J gene: TRBJ1-4
CDR3 DNA: TGCGCCAGCAGCCAGAGAGGACAGGGAGCTAATGAAAAACTGTTTTTT
CDR3 protein: CASSQRGQGANEKLFF

clone size: .
V gene: TRBV27
CDR3 length: 17
D gene: .
J gene: TRBJ1-5
CDR3 DNA: TGTGCCAGCAGTCCGGGGGGGACCTTAGGGGGCAATCAGCCCCAGCATTTT
CDR3 protein: CASSPGGTLGGNQPQHF

clone size: .
V gene: TRBV7-8
CDR3 length: 16
D gene: .
J gene: TRBJ1-6
CDR3 DNA: TGTGCCAGCAGCTTTTCCCGACAGCTAAGTAATTCACCCCTCCACTTT
CDR3 protein: CASSFSRQLSNSPLHF

clone size: .
V gene: TRBV4-1
CDR3 length: 19
D gene: TRBD1
J gene: TRBJ2-5
CDR3 DNA: TGCGCCAGCAGGTACAGGACAGGGGGACATGGGGTAGCTAAAGAGACCCAGTACTTC
CDR3 protein: CASRYRTGGHGVAKETQYF

clone size: .
V gene: TRBV13
CDR3 length: 14
D gene: TRBD1
J gene: TRBJ1-1
CDR3 DNA: TGTGCCAGCAGCTGGGGACAGAGGAACACTGAAGCTTTCTTT
CDR3 protein: CASSWGQRNTEAFF

clone size: .
V gene: TRBV19
CDR3 length: 14
D gene: .
J gene: TRBJ1-6
CDR3 DNA: TGTGCCAGTAGTTCCCGGGTCGCCGATTCACCCCTCCACTTT
CDR3 protein: CASSSRVADSPLHF

clone size: .
V gene: TRBV6-5
CDR3 length: 13
D gene: TRBD2
J gene: TRBJ2-7
CDR3 DNA: TGTGCCAGCAGTTACTCGGGAGGGAACGAGCAGTACTTC
CDR3 protein: CASSYSGGNEQYF